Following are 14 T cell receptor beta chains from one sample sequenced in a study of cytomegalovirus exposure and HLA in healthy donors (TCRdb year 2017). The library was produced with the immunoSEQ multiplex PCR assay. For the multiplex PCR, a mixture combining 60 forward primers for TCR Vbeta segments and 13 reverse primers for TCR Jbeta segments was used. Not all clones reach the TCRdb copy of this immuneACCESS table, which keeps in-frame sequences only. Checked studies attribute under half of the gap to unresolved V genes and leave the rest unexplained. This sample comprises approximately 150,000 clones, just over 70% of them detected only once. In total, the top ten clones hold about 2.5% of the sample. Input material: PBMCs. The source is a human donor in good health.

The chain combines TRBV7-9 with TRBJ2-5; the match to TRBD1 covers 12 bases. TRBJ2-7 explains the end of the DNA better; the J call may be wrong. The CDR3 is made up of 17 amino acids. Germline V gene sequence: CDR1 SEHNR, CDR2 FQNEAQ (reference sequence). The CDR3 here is CASSTPGQGAAVYEQYF. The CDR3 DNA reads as TGTGCCAGCAGCACACCGGGACAGGGGGCCGCTGTCTACGAGCAGTACTTC.

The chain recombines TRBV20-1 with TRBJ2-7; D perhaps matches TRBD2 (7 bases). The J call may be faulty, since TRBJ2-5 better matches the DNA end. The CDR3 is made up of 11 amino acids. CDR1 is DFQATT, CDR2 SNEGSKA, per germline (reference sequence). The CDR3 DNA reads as TGCAGCGGGGGGCCAAAAGGGACCCAGTACTTC. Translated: CSGGPKGTQYF.

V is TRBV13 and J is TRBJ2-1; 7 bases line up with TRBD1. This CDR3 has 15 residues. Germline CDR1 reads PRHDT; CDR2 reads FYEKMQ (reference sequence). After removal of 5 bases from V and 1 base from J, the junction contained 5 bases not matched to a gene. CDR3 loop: CASSEDRASYNEQFF. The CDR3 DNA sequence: TGTGCCAGCAGCGAAGACAGGGCTTCCTACAATGAGCAGTTCTTC.

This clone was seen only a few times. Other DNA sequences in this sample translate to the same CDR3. CDR3 in amino acids: CASSLPGETQYF. The CDR3 region has the DNA TGTGCCAGCAGCTTACCGGGGGAGACCCAGTACTTC. The V gene is TRBV5-4, the J gene TRBJ2-5; D possibly corresponds to TRBD2 (5 bases). V dropped 2 bases and J dropped 5 bases, with 7 bases sitting between them. This CDR3 comprises 12 residues. Germline V gene sequence: CDR1 SGHNT, CDR2 YYREEE (reference sequence).

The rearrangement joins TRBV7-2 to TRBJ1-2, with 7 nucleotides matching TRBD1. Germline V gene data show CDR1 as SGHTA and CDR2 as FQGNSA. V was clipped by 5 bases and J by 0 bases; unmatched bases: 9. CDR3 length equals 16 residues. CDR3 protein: CASSEGAATANYGYTF. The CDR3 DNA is TGTGCCAGCAGCGAGGGGGCGGCGACAGCTAACTATGGCTACACCTTC.

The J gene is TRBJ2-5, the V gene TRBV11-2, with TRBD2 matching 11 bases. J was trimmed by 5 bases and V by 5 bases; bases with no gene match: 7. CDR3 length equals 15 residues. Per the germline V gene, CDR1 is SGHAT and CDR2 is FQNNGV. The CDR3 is CASSRLAGTGETQYF. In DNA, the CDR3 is TGTGCCAGCAGCCGACTAGCGGGGACGGGGGAGACCCAGTACTTC.

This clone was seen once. Here the CDR3 reads CASSHKQGASNQPQHF. DNA of the CDR3: TGTGCCAGCAGCCACAAACAGGGGGCTAGCAATCAGCCCCAGCATTTT. The chain recombines TRBV14 with TRBJ1-5, with 9 nucleotides matching TRBD1. Germline loops: CDR1 SGHDN, CDR2 FVKESK. CDR3 length: 16 amino acids. The V segment lost 3 bases and the J segment 0 bases; nucleotides outside the gene matches: 3.

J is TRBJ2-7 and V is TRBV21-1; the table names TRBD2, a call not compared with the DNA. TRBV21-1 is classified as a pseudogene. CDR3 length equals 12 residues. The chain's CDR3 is CASSKGGGEQYF. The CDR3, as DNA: TGTGCCAGCAGCAAAGGGGGGGGCGAGCAGTACTTC.

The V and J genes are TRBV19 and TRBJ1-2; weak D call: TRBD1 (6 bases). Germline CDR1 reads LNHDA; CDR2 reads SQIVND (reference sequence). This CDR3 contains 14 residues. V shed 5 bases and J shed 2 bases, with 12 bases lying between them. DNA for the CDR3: TGTGCCAGTAGTGTGGGGGCGTCAAACTATGGCTACACCTTC. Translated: CASSVGASNYGYTF.

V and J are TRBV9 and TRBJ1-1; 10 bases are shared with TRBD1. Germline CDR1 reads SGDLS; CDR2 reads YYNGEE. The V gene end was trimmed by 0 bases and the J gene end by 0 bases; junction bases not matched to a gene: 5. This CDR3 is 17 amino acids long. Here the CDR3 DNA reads TGTGCCAGCAGCGTAGGGACAGGGGGGTCTCTGAACACTGAAGCTTTCTTT. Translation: CASSVGTGGSLNTEAFF.

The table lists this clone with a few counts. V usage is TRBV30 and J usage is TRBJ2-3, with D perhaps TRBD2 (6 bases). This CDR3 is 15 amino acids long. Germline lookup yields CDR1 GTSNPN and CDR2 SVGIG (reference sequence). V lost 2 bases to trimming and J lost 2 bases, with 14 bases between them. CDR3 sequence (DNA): TGTGCCTGGAGTCCGGCGGGGACTTTCACAGATACGCAGTATTTT. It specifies CAWSPAGTFTDTQYF.

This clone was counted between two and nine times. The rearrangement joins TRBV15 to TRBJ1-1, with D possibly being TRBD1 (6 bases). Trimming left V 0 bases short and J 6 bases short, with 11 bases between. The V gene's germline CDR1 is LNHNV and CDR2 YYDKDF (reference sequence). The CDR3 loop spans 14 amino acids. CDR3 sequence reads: CATSRDTGRAEAFF. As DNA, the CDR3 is TGTGCCACCAGCAGAGATACAGGGAGGGCTGAAGCTTTCTTT.

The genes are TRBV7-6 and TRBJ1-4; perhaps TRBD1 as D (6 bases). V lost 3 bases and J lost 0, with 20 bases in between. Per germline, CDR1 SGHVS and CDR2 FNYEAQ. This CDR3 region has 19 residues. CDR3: CASSFFLQGAVATNEKLFF. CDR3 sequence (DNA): TGTGCCAGCAGCTTTTTCCTACAGGGTGCCGTTGCAACTAATGAAAAACTGTTTTTT.

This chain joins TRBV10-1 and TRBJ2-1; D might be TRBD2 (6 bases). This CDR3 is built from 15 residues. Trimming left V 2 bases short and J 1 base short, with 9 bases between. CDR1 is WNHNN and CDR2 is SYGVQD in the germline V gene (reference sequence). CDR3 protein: CASSEGRGSYNEQFF. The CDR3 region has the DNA TGCGCCAGCAGTGAGGGGCGGGGATCCTACAATGAGCAGTTCTTC.